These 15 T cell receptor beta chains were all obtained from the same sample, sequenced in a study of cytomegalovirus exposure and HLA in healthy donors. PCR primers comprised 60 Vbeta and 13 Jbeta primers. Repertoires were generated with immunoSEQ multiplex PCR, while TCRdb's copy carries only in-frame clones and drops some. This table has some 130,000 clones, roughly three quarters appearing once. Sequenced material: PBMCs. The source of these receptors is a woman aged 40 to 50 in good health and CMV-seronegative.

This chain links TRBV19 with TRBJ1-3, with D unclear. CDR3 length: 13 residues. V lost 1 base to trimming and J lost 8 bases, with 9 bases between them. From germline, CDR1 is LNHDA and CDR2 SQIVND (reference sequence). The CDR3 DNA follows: TGTGCCAGTAGTATAGGCACGGCGGACACCATATATTTT. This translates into CASSIGTADTIYF. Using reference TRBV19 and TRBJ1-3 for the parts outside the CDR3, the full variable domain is DGGITQSPKYLFRKEGQNVTLSCEQNLNHDAMYWYRQDPGQGLRLIYYSQIVNDFQKGDIAEGYSVSREKKESFPLTVTSAQKNPTAFYLCASSIGTADTIYFGEGSWLTVV.

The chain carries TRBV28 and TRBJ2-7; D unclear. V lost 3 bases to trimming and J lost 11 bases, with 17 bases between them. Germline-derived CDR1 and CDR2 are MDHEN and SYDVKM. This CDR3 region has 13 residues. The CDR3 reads CASSFVAVRGEYF. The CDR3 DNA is TGTGCCAGCAGTTTCGTCGCTGTTAGAGGAGAGTACTTC.

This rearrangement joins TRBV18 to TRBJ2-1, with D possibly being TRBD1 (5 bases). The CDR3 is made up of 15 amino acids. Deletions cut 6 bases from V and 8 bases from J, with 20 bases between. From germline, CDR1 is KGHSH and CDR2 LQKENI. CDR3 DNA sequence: TGTGCCAGCTCCCAGGCCCAGGGCCGCAGCGATGAGCAGTTCTTC. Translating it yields CASSQAQGRSDEQFF.

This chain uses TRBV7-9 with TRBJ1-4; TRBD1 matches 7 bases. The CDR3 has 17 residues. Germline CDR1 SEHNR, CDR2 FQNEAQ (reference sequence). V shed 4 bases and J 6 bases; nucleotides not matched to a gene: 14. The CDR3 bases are TGTGCCAGCAGCTACCTGCATAAGGGGACAGAGGATGAAAAACTGTTTTTT. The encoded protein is CASSYLHKGTEDEKLFF.

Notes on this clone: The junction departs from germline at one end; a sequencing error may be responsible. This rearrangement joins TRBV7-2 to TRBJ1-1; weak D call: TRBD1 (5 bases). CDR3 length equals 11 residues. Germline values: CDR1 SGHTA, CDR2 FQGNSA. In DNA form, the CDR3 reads TGTGCCAGCAGCCCTTGGTGGGGGGGAGTCTTT. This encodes CASSPWWGGVF.

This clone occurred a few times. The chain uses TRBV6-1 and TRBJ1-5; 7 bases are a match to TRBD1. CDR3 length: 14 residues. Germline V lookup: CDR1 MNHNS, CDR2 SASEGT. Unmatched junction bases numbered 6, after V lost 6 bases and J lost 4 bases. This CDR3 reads CASRSYRGNQPQHF. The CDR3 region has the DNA TGTGCCAGCAGGAGTTACAGGGGTAATCAGCCCCAGCATTTT.

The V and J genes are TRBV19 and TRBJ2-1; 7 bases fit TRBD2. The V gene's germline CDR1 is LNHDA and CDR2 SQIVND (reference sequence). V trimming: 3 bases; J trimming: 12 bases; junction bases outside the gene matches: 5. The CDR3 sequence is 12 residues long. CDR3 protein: CASSMMGRGQFF. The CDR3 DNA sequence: TGTGCCAGTAGTATGATGGGGAGGGGGCAGTTCTTC.

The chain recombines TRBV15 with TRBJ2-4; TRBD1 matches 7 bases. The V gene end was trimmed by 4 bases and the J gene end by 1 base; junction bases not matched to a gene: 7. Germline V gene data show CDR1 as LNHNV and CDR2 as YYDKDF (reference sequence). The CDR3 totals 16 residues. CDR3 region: CATSTIQGSAKNIQYF. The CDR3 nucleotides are TGTGCCACCAGCACGATACAGGGGAGCGCCAAAAACATTCAGTACTTC.

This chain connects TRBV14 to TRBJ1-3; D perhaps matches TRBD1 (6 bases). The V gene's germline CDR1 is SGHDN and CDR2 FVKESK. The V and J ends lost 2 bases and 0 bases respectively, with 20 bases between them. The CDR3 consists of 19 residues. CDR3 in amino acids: CASSQIKGSTGFSGNTIYF. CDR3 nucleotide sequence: TGTGCCAGCAGCCAAATAAAAGGGTCGACAGGTTTCTCTGGAAACACCATATATTTT. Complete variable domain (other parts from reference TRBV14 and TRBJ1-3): EAGVTQFPSHSVIEKGQTVTLRCDPISGHDNLYWYRRVMGKEIKFLLHFVKESKQDESGMPNNRFLAERTGGTYSTLKVQPAELEDSGVYFCASSQIKGSTGFSGNTIYFGEGSWLTVV.

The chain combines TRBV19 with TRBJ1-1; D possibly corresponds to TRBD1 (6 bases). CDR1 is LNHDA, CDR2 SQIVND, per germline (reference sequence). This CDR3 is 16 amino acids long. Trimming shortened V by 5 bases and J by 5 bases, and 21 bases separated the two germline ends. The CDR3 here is CASSSNRVGGNTEAFF. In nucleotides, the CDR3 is TGTGCCAGTAGTTCCAACAGGGTAGGGGGAAATACTGAAGCTTTCTTT.

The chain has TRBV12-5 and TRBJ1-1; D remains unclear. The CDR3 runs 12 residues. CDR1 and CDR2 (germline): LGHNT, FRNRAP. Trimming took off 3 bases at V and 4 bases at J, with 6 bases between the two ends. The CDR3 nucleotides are TGTGCTAGTGGTTTCGCGGGCACTGAAGCTTTCTTT. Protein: CASGFAGTEAFF.

The CDR3: CASSQGDWYGYTF. The CDR3 region has the DNA TGTGCCAGCAGCCAAGGTGACTGGTATGGCTACACCTTC. V and J are TRBV4-2 and TRBJ1-2, with D uncertain. Germline V lookup: CDR1 LGHNA, CDR2 YNFKEQ. V lost 1 base and J 5 bases, leaving 8 bases between the germline ends. This CDR3 spans 13 amino acids.

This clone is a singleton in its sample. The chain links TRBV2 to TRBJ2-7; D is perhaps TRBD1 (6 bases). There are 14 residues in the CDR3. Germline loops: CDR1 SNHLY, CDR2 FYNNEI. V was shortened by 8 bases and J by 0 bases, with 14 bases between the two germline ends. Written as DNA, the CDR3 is TGTGCCAGCGGGCCAGGGGTCCTCTCCTACGAGCAGTACTTC. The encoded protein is CASGPGVLSYEQYF.

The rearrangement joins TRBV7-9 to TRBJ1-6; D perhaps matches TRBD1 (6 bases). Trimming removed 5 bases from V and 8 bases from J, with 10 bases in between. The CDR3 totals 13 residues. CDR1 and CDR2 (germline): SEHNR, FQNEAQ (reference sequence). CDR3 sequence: CASSLQGDSPLHF. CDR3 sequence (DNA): TGTGCCAGCAGCCTACAGGGTGATTCACCCCTCCACTTT.

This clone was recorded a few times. The CDR3 nucleotides are TGTGCCACGACCGGGACTTCGAACACCGGGGAGCTGTTTTTT. This sequence encodes CATTGTSNTGELFF. The V and J genes are TRBV6-6 and TRBJ2-2; maybe TRBD2 (6 bases). Deletions cut 10 bases from V and 0 bases from J, with 12 bases between. Germline CDR1 MNHNY, CDR2 SVGAGI (reference sequence). The CDR3 runs to 14 residues.